This T cell receptor (beta chain) was retrieved from a study of T cell changes during pregnancy in multiple sclerosis. Only in-frame clones appear in the TCRdb table, and some are missing; sequencing was by immunoSEQ multiplex PCR. This sample has around 56,000 clones, with about 89% found just once. J lost 4 bases, V lost 3 bases, and 9 bases had no gene match. Germline-derived CDR1 and CDR2 are MGHDK and SYGVNS. CDR3 size: 16 residues. This specimen was CD4+ T cells from peripheral blood mononuclear cells, taken in the first trimester of pregnancy. This chain links TRBV25-1 with TRBJ2-1, with 7 positions matching TRBD1. The clonotype comes from a female donor with multiple sclerosis, enrolled in a pregnancy study. CDR3 nucleotides: TGTGCCAGCAGTGAGCCAGGGGGTCTAGGGTACAATGAGCAGTTCTTC. It codes for CASSEPGGLGYNEQFF.